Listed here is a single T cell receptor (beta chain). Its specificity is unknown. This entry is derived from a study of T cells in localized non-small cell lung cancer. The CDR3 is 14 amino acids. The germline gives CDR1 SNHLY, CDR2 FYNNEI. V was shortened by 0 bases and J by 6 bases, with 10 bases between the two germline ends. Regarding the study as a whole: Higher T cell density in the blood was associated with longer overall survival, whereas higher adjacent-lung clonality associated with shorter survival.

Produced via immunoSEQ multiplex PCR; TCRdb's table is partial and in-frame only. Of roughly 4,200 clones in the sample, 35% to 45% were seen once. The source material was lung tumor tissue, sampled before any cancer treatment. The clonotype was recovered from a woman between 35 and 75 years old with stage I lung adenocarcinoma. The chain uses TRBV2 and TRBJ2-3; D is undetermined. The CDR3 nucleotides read TGTGCCAGCAGTGAAGCCAGCCCGGCGGATACGCAGTATTTT. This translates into CASSEASPADTQYF.